This T cell receptor beta chain was sequenced in a study of T-cell memory formation after mild COVID-19. For the study at large: Clusters of TCRs were largely donor specific. Notes on the study in general: Balance between CD4 and CD8 was seen in clones contracting day 15 to 85, and a CD4+ lean was seen in later expanders.

This clonotype came up many times. Its antigen is not identified. 5'RACE with constant-segment primers yielded barcoded, UMI-tagged TCR alpha and TCR beta cDNA libraries. TCRdb reanalysed the 5' RACE reads using MiXCR and keeps one entry per CDR3 protein. The sample yields 200,000 to 300,000 distinct CDR3 sequences, 15% to 17% seen once. The CDR3 has 15 amino acids. Looked up from germline, CDR1 is SQVTM and CDR2 is ANQGSEA. The ends lost 4 bases at V and 3 bases at J; junction bases unmatched: 9. This chain uses TRBV29-1 with TRBJ1-1, with 9 positions matching TRBD1. The sequence was collected from an adult woman who had mild COVID-19 (a few samples of this study predate the infection). Cell type and time point are not known. What was sequenced was PBMCs or a T cell subset sorted from them (not recorded which). CDR3 sequence reads: CSVGALGQGHTEAFF. The CDR3, as DNA: TGCAGCGTTGGGGCCTTAGGACAGGGGCACACTGAAGCTTTCTTT.